Here is one TCR beta chain with its context. Then a second PCR, running about 7 to 11 cycles, was carried out with a sample-barcoded 5' primer and a J-beta primer mix. MiXCR, applied by TCRdb to the 5' RACE reads, yields one record per CDR3 protein. The table has approximately 760,000 distinct CDR3 sequences, 25% seen once; the top ten hold more than 8%. The CDR3 is 11 amino acids. Trimming cost V 5 bases and J 6 bases, with 8 bases left between them. The germline V gene has CDR1 SEHNR and CDR2 FQNEAQ (reference sequence). Each individual donor underwent a draw of approximately 10 milliliters of peripheral blood. The source of the sample is a study of blood T cells in healthy people across ages. Separately, the same data were catalogued under a study of T cells of mothers and their children.

The chain is built from TRBV7-9 and TRBJ2-7, with D hard to call. The sequence came from a boy between 10 and 17 years old in good health. Sequencing used blood. CDR3 sequence: CASSHPGEQYF. The CDR3 DNA follows: TGTGCCAGCAGCCACCCCGGCGAGCAGTACTTC.